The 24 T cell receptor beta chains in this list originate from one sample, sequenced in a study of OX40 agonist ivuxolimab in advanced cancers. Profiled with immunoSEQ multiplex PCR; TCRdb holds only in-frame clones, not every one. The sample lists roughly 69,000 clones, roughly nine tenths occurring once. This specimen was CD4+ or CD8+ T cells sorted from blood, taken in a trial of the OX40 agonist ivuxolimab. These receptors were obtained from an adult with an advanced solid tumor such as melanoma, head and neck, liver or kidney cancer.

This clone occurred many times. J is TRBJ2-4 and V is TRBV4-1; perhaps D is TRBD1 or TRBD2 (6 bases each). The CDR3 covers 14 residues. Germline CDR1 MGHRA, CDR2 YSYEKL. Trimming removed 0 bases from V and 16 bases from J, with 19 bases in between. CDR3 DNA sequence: TGCGCCAGCAGCCAAGAAAACGGGGGCCCAGGAGTTTACTTC. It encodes CASSQENGGPGVYF.

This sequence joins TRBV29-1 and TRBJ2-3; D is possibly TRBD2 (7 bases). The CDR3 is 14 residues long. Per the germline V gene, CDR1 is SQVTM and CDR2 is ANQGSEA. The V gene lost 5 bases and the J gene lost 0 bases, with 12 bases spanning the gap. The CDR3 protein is CSVLGGGSTDTQYF. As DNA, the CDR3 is TGCAGCGTTTTAGGGGGGGGGAGCACAGATACGCAGTATTTT.

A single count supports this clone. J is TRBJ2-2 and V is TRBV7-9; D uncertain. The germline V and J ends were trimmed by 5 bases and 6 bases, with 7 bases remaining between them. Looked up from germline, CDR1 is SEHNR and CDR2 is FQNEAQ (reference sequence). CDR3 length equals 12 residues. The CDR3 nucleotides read TGTGCCAGCAGCCCAGCATCCGGGGAGCTGTTTTTT. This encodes CASSPASGELFF.

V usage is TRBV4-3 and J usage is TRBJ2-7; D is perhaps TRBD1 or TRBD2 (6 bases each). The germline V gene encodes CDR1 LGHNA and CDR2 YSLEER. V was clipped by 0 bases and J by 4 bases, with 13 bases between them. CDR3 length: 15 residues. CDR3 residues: CASSQDLQGRYEQYF. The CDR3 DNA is TGCGCCAGCAGCCAAGATCTTCAGGGGAGGTACGAGCAGTACTTC.

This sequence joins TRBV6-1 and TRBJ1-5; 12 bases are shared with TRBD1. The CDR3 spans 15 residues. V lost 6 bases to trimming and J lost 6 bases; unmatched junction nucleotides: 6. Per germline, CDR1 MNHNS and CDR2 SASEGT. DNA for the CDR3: TGTGCCAGCAGCCAGGGACAGGGGGCATTTCAGCCCCAGCATTTT. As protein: CASSQGQGAFQPQHF.

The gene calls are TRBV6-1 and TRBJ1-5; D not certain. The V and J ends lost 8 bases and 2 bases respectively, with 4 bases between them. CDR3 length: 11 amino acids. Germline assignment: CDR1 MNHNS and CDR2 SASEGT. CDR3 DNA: TGTGCCAGCCCGGGCAATCAGCCCCAGCATTTT. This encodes CASPGNQPQHF.

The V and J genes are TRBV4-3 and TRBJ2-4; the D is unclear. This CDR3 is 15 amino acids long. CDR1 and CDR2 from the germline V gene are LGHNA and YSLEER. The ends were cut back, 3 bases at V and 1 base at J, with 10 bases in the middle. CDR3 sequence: CASSQDSGAKNIQYF. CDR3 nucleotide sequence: TGCGCCAGCAGCCAGGATTCCGGCGCCAAAAACATTCAGTACTTC.

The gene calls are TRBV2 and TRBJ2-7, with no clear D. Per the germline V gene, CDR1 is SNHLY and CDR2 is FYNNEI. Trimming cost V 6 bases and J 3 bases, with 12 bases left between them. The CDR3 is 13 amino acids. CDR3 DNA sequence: TGTGCCAGCAGACTACAAGCCCGCTACGAGCAGTACTTC. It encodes CASRLQARYEQYF.

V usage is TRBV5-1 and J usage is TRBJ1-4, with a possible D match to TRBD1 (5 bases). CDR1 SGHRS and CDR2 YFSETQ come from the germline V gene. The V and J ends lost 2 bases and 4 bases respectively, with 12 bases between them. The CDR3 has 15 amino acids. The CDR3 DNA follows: TGCGCCAGCAGCTTTATGGGGCGTCGTAATGAAAAACTGTTTTTT. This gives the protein CASSFMGRRNEKLFF.

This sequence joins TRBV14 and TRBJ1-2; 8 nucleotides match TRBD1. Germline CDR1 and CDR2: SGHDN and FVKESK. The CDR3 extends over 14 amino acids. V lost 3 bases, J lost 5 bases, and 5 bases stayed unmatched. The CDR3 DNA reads TGTGCCAGCAGCCAGTCGAGACAGGGGTATGGCTACACCTTC. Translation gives CASSQSRQGYGYTF.

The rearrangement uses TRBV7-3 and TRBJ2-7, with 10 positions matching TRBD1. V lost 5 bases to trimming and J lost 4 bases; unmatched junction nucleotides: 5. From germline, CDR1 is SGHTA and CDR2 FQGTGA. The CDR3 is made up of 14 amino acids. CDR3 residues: CASSPGQGVYEQYF. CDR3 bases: TGTGCCAGCAGCCCCGGACAGGGGGTGTACGAGCAGTACTTC.

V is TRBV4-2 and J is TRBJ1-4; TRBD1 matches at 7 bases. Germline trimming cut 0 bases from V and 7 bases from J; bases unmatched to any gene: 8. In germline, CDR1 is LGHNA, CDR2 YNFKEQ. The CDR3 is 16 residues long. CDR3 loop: CASSQDRGLGGEKLFF. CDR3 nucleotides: TGTGCCAGCAGCCAAGATAGGGGGCTTGGGGGTGAAAAACTGTTTTTT.

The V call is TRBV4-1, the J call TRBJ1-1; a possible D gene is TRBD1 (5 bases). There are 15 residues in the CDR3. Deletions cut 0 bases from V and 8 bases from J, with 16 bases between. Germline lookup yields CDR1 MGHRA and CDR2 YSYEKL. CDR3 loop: CASSQDGRVGGEAFF. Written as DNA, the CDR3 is TGCGCCAGCAGCCAAGACGGCAGGGTCGGGGGGGAAGCTTTCTTT.

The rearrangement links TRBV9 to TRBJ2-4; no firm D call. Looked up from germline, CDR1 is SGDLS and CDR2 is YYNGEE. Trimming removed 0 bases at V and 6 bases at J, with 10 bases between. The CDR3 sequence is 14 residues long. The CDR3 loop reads CASSVGSTPNIQYF. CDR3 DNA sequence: TGTGCCAGCAGCGTAGGTTCCACCCCAAACATTCAGTACTTC. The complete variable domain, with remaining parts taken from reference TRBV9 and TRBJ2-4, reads DSGVTQTPKHLITATGQRVTLRCSPRSGDLSVYWYQQSLDQGLQFLIQYYNGEERAKGNILERFSAQQFPDLHSELNLSSLELGDSALYFCASSVGSTPNIQYFGAGTRLSVL.

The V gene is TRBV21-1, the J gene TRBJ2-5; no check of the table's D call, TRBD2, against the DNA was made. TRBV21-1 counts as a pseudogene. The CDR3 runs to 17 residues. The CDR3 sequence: CASSNPISGGLGETQYF. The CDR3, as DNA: TGTGCCAGCAGCAATCCGATTAGCGGGGGGTTAGGAGAGACCCAGTACTTC.

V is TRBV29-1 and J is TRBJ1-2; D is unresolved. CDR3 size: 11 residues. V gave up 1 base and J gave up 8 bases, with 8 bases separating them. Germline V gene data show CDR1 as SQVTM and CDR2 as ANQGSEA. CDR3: CSVEGASGYTF. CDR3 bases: TGCAGCGTTGAAGGAGCTTCAGGCTACACCTTC.

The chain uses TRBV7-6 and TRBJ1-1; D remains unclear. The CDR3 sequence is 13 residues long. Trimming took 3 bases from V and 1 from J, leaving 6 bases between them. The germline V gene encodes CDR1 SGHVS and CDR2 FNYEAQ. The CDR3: CASSFTENTEAFF. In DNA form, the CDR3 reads TGTGCCAGCAGCTTCACAGAGAACACTGAAGCTTTCTTT.

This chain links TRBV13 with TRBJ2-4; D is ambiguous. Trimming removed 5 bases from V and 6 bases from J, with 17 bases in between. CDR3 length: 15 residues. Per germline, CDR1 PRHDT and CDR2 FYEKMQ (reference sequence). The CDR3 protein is CASSPVGQGINIQYF. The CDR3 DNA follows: TGTGCCAGCAGCCCCGTCGGTCAAGGGATAAACATTCAGTACTTC.

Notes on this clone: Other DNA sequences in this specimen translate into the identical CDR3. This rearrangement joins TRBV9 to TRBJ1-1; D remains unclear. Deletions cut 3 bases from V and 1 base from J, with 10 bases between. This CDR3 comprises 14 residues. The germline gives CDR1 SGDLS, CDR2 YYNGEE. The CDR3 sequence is CASSGGGRNTEAFF. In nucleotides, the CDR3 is TGTGCCAGCAGCGGCGGTGGACGGAACACTGAAGCTTTCTTT. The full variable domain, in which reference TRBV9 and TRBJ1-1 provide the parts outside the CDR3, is DSGVTQTPKHLITATGQRVTLRCSPRSGDLSVYWYQQSLDQGLQFLIQYYNGEERAKGNILERFSAQQFPDLHSELNLSSLELGDSALYFCASSGGGRNTEAFFGQGTRLTVV.

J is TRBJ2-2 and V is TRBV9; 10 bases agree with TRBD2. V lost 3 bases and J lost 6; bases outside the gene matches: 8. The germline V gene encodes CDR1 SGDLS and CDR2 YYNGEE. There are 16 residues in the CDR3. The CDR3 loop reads CASSDPPSGGAGELFF. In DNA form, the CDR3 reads TGTGCCAGCAGCGACCCCCCCAGCGGGGGGGCCGGGGAGCTGTTTTTT.

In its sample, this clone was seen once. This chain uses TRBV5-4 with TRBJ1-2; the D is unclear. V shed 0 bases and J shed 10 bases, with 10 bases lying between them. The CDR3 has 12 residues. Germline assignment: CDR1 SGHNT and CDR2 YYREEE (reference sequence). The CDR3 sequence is CASSLGGVDYTF. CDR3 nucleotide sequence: TGTGCCAGCAGCTTGGGGGGTGTCGACTACACCTTC.

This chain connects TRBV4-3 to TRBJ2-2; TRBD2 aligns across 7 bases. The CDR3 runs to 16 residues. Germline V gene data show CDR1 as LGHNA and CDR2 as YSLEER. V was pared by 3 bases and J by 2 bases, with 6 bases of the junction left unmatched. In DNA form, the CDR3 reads TGCGCCAGCAGCCAGGGAGCGGGACTAAACACCGGGGAGCTGTTTTTT. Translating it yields CASSQGAGLNTGELFF.

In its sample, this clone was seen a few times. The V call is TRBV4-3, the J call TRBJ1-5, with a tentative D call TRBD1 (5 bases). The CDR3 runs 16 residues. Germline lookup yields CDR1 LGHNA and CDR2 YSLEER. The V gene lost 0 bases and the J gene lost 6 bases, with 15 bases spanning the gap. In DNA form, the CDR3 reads TGCGCCAGCAGCCAAGATCGGGGGGGTGTTGTTCAGCCCCAGCATTTT. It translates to CASSQDRGGVVQPQHF.

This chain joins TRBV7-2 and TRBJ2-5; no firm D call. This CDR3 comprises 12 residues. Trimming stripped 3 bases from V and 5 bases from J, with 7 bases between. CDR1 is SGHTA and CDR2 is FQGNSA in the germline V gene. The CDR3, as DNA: TGTGCCAGCAGCTTTACAGTCGAGACCCAGTACTTC. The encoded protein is CASSFTVETQYF.